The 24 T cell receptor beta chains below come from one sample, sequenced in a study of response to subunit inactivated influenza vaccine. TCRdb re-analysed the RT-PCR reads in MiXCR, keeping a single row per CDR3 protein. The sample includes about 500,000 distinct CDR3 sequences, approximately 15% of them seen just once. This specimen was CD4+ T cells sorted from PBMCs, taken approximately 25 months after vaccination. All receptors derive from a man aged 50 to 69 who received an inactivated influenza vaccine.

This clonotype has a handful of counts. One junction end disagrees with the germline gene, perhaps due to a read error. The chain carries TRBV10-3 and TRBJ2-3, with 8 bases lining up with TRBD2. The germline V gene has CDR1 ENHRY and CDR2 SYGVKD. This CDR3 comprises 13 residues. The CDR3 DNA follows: TGTGCCGTCAGCGGGAGTGACACAGATACGCAGTATTTT. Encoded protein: CAVSGSDTDTQYF.

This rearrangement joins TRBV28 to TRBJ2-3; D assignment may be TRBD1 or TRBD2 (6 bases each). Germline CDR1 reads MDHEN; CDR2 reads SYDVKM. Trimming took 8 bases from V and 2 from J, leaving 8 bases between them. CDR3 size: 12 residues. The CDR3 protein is CASWGATDTQYF. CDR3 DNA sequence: TGTGCCAGCTGGGGGGCCACAGATACGCAGTATTTT.

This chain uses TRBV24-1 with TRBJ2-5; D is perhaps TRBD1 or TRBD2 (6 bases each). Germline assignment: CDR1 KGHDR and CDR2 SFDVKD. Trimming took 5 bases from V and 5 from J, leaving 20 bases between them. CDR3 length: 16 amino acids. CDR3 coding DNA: TGTGCCACCAGTGCCCTGGGGGGCAGGGGTGAGGAGACCCAGTACTTC. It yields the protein CATSALGGRGEETQYF.

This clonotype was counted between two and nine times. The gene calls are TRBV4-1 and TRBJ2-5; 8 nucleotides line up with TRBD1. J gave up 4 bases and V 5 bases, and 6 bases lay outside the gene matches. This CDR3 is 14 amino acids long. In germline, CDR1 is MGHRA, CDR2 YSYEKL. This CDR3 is CASSKSDRAETQYF. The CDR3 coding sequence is TGCGCCAGCAGCAAATCGGACAGGGCAGAGACCCAGTACTTC.

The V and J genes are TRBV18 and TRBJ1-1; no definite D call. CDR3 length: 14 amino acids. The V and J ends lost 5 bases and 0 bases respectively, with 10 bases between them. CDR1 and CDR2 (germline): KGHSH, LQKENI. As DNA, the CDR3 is TGTGCCAGCTCAGCAGTCGGCCTGAACACTGAAGCTTTCTTT. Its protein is CASSAVGLNTEAFF.

CDR3 nucleotide sequence: TGTGCCAGCAGCGTGCCGACAGGGCTTCGGGACACCGGGGAGCTGTTTTTT. As protein: CASSVPTGLRDTGELFF. The chain carries TRBV5-6 and TRBJ2-2; 7 bases fit TRBD1. Looked up from germline, CDR1 is SGHDT and CDR2 is YYEEEE. V lost 4 bases, J lost 3 bases, and 12 bases stayed unmatched. The CDR3 length is 17 residues.

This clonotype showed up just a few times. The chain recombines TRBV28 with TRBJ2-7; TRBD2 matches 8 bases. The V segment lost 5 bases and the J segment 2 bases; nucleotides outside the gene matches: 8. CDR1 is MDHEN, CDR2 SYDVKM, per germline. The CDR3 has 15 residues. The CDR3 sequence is CASSQTSGPAYEQYF. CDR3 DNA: TGTGCCAGCAGTCAAACTAGCGGACCAGCCTACGAGCAGTACTTC. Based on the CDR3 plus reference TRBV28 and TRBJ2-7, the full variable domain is DVKVTQSSRYLVKRTGEKVFLECVQDMDHENMFWYRQDPGLGLRLIYFSYDVKMKEKGDIPEGYSVSREKKERFSLILESASTNQTSMYLCASSQTSGPAYEQYFGPGTRLTVT.

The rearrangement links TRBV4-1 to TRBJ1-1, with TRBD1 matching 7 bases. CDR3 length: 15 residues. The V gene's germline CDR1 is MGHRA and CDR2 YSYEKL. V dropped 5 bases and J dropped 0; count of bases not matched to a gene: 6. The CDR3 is CASSSRDRMNTEAFF. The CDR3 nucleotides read TGCGCCAGCAGCTCACGGGACAGAATGAACACTGAAGCTTTCTTT.

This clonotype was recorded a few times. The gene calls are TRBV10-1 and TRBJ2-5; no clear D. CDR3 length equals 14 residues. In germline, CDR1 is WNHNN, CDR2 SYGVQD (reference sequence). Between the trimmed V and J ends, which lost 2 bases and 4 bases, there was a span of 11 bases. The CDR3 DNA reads TGCGCCAGCAGTGAGATGGGTAGGAGAGAGACCCAGTACTTC. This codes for CASSEMGRRETQYF.

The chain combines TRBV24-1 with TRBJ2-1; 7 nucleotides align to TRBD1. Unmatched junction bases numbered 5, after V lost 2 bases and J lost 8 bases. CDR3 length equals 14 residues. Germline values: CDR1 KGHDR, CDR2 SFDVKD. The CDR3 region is CATSDSGQFDEQFF. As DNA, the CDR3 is TGTGCCACCAGTGATTCGGGACAGTTCGATGAGCAGTTCTTC.

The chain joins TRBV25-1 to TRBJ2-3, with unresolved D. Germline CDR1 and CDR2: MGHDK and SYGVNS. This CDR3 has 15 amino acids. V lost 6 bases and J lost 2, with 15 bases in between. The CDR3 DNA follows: TGTGCCAGCAGAAGTATGGGGTCAGACACAGATACGCAGTATTTT. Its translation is CASRSMGSDTDTQYF.

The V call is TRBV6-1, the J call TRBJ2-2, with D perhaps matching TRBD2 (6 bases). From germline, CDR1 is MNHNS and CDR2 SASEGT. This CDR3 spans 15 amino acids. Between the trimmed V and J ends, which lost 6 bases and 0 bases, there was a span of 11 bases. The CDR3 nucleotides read TGTGCCAGCAGAAGGGACTTCGCGAACACCGGGGAGCTGTTTTTT. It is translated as CASRRDFANTGELFF.

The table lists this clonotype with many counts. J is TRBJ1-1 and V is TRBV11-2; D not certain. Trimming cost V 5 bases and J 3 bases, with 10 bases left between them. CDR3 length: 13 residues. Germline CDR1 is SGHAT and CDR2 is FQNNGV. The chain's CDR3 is CASSPVIDTEAFF. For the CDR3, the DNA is TGTGCCAGCAGCCCCGTCATCGACACTGAAGCTTTCTTT.

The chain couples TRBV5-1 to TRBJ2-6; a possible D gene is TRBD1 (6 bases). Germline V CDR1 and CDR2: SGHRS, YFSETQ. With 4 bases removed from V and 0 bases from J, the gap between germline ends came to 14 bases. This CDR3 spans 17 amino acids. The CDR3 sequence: CASSERSGASGANVLTF. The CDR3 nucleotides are TGCGCCAGCAGCGAACGGTCAGGGGCCTCTGGGGCCAACGTCCTGACTTTC.

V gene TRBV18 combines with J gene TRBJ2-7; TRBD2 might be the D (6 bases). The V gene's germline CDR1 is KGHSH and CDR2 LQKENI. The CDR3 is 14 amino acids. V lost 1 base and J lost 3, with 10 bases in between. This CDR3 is CASSPQDGSYEQYF. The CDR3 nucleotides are TGTGCCAGCTCACCACAGGACGGGAGCTACGAGCAGTACTTC.

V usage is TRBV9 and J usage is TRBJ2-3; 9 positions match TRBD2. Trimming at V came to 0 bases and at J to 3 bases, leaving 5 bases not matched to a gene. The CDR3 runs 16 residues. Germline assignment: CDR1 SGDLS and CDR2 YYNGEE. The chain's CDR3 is CASSVGLAGVTDTQYF. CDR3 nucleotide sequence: TGTGCCAGCAGCGTAGGTTTAGCGGGAGTAACAGATACGCAGTATTTT.

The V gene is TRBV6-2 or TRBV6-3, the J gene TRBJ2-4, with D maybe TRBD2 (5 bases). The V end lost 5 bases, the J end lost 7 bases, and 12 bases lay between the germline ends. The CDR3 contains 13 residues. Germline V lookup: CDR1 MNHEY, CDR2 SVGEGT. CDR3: CASSDTRSNIQYF. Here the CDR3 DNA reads TGTGCCAGCAGTGACACTAGAAGCAACATTCAGTACTTC.

The CDR3, as DNA: TGTGCCAGCAGCTTAGCATTCAGTACAGGCACCTACGAGCAGTACTTC. It translates to CASSLAFSTGTYEQYF. The chain recombines TRBV7-8 with TRBJ2-7, with D possibly TRBD1 on 5 matching bases. Germline V lookup: CDR1 SGHVS, CDR2 FQNEAQ. The CDR3 covers 16 residues. The ends were cut back, 0 bases at V and 2 bases at J, with 14 bases in the middle. The full variable domain, completed using reference TRBV7-8 and TRBJ2-7, is GAGVSQSPRYKVAKRGQDVALRCDPISGHVSLFWYQQALGQGPEFLTYFQNEAQLDKSGLPSDRFFAERPEGSVSTLKIQRTQQEDSAVYLCASSLAFSTGTYEQYFGPGTRLTVT.

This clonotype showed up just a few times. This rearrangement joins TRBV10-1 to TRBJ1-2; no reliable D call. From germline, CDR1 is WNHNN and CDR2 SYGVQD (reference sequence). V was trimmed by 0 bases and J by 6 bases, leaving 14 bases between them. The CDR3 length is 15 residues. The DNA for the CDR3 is TGCGCCAGCAGTGAGTCCTTCGGTCCGAGGGATGGCTACACCTTC. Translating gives CASSESFGPRDGYTF.

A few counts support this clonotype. The chain's CDR3 is CATGAGGSSDTQYF. The CDR3 DNA reads as TGTGCCACGGGGGCAGGCGGGTCATCAGATACGCAGTATTTT. J is TRBJ2-3 and V is TRBV11-2, with D perhaps assigned TRBD1 or TRBD2 (6 bases each). The CDR3 runs 14 residues. The V gene lost 10 bases and the J gene lost 4 bases, with 18 bases spanning the gap. Germline V lookup: CDR1 SGHAT, CDR2 FQNNGV.

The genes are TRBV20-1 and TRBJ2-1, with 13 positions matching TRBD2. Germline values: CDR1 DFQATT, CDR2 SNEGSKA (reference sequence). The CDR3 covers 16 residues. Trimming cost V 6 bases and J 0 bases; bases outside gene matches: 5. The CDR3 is CSALAGGPSSYNEQFF. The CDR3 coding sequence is TGCAGTGCACTAGCGGGAGGGCCGAGCTCCTACAATGAGCAGTTCTTC.

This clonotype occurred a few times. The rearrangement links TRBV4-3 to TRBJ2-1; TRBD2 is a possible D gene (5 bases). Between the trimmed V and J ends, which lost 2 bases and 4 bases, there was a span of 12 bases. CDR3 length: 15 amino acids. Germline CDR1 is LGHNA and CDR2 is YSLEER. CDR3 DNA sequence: TGCGCCAGCAGCCAAACCGGGAACCCTTACAATGAGCAGTTCTTC. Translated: CASSQTGNPYNEQFF.

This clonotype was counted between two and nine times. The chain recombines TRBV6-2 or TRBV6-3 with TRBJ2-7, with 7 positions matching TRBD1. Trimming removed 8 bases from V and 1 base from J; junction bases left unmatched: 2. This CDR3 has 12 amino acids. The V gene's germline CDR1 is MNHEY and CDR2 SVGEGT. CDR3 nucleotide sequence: TGTGCCAGCCTGACAGGGTCCTACGAGCAGTACTTC. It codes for CASLTGSYEQYF.

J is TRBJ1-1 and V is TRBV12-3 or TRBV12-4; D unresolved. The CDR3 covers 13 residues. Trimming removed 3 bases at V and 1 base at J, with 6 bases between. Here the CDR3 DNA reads TGTGCCAGCAGTTTGACATCGAACACTGAAGCTTTCTTT. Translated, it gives CASSLTSNTEAFF.